These 5 T cell receptor beta chains were all obtained from the same sample, sequenced in a study of shared clonotypes between healthy human individuals. Generated by immunoSEQ multiplex PCR, the TCRdb table keeps only in-frame clones and is missing some. The repertoire holds about 2.3 million clones, with approximately 93% as singletons. Material for sequencing was naive CD4+ T cells from PBMCs. The subset was: CD45RA+ positively selected. The source is a man aged 18 to 35 in good health. Some clones in this sample may be carry-over from other donors' samples.

The CDR3 region has the DNA TGCGCCAGCAGGGAGCTTCTTGGGGTGAATGAGCAGTTCTTC. Protein sequence: CASRELLGVNEQFF. The genes are TRBV5-1 and TRBJ2-1; D remains ambiguous. This CDR3 spans 14 amino acids. The V gene's germline CDR1 is SGHRS and CDR2 YFSETQ. The V and J ends lost 5 bases and 7 bases respectively, with 16 bases between them.

This chain uses TRBV27 with TRBJ2-4; possibly TRBD1 for D (7 bases). Germline V lookup: CDR1 MNHEY, CDR2 SMNVEV (reference sequence). Trimming shortened V by 8 bases and J by 0 bases, and 20 bases separated the two germline ends. The CDR3 sequence is 17 residues long. As DNA, the CDR3 is TGTGCCAGCGCCACCTTGTCAGGGGGGCCAGCCAAAAACATTCAGTACTTC. The encoded protein is CASATLSGGPAKNIQYF.

This chain joins TRBV6-1 and TRBJ1-2, with unresolved D. Germline V gives CDR1 MNHNS, CDR2 SASEGT. The CDR3 spans 13 residues. Trimming stripped 0 bases from V and 8 bases from J, with 10 bases between. The CDR3 coding sequence is TGTGCCAGCAGTGAAGCGTATCTAGGCGGCTACACCTTC. Residues: CASSEAYLGGYTF.

This clone was detected a few times. The same CDR3 also results from other DNA sequences found in this sample. The V and J genes are TRBV5-1 and TRBJ1-5, with D possibly being TRBD1 (6 bases). Trimming cost V 5 bases and J 3 bases, with 9 bases left between them. The CDR3 length is 13 residues. The germline gives CDR1 SGHRS, CDR2 YFSETQ. CDR3 sequence (DNA): TGCGCCAGCAGTCCAGGGGTCAATCAGCCCCAGCATTTT. Its translation is CASSPGVNQPQHF. Full variable domain (remainder filled in from reference TRBV5-1 and TRBJ1-5): KAGVTQTPRYLIKTRGQQVTLSCSPISGHRSVSWYQQTPGQGLQFLFEYFSETQRNKGNFPGRFSGRQFSNSRSEMNVSTLELGDSALYLCASSPGVNQPQHFGDGTRLSIL.

Concerning this clone: Because it lacks the conserved phenylalanine or tryptophan at the end, this CDR3 is likely a read error. No DNA is shown, since the ends of the CDR3 on it are uncertain; the CDR3 is the one TCRdb lists. The V and J genes are TRBV2 and TRBJ1-6; TRBD1, as called in the table, went unchecked against the DNA. The CDR3 contains 11 residues when both ends are counted. The germline CDR1 and CDR2 sequences are SNHLY and FYNNEI. CDR3 region: CASSTGQGQLV.